Each of the 32 T cell receptor beta chains below was sequenced from the same sample in a study of neoadjuvant anti-PD-1 for oral cavity cancer. Clones were sequenced by immunoSEQ multiplex PCR, and TCRdb holds only the in-frame ones, with some missing. The sample has 15,000 to 20,000 clones; about 72% are singletons. Sequencing used PBMCs, obtained before nivolumab (anti-PD-1) treatment. All receptors come from a person aged 40 to 85 with oral cavity squamous cell carcinoma.

In this sample, this clone turned up a few times. The gene calls are TRBV27 and TRBJ2-1; 13 positions match TRBD2. J gave up 0 bases and V 5 bases, and 4 bases lay outside the gene matches. Germline CDR1 MNHEY, CDR2 SMNVEV (reference sequence). The CDR3 has 17 residues. CDR3 bases: TGTGCCAGCAGTGACCGGACTAGCGGGAGCTCCTACAATGAGCAGTTCTTC. This gives the protein CASSDRTSGSSYNEQFF.

The J gene is TRBJ2-1, the V gene TRBV7-8; a possible D gene is TRBD2 (6 bases). CDR1 and CDR2 from the germline V gene are SGHVS and FQNEAQ. Between the trimmed V and J ends, which lost 5 bases and 6 bases, there was a span of 14 bases. The CDR3 is 14 residues long. CDR3 sequence (DNA): TGTGCCAGCAGCAATAGGGGACTGTCCAATGAGCAGTTCTTC. Protein: CASSNRGLSNEQFF.

V usage is TRBV9 and J usage is TRBJ2-5; D gene uncertain. The germline gives CDR1 SGDLS, CDR2 YYNGEE. This CDR3 is built from 15 residues. V lost 0 bases and J 2 bases, leaving 11 bases between the germline ends. The CDR3 spells CASSVDQGPQETQYF. The CDR3 nucleotides read TGTGCCAGCAGCGTAGATCAAGGGCCACAAGAGACCCAGTACTTC.

The CDR3 DNA follows: TGCGCCAGCAGCTTGGGGGAGTCAGCTCACAATGAGCAGTTCTTC. This gives the protein CASSLGESAHNEQFF. The gene calls are TRBV5-1 and TRBJ2-1; tentatively, D is TRBD2 (5 bases). Looked up from germline, CDR1 is SGHRS and CDR2 is YFSETQ. V was pared by 0 bases and J by 5 bases, with 12 bases between. This CDR3 has 15 amino acids.

This clone was found once. The chain employs TRBV5-1 and TRBJ2-1; D is perhaps TRBD2 (6 bases). Germline V gene lookup returns CDR1 SGHRS and CDR2 YFSETQ. This CDR3 comprises 14 residues. Trimming shortened V by 5 bases and J by 7 bases, and 16 bases separated the two germline ends. The CDR3 DNA is TGCGCCAGCAGGGGACTCCTTGTTTATAATGAGCAGTTCTTC. Amino acids: CASRGLLVYNEQFF.

A few counts support this clone. The chain joins TRBV9 to TRBJ2-7; 10 positions match TRBD2. The CDR3 is made up of 14 amino acids. The ends lost 3 bases at V and 4 bases at J; junction bases unmatched: 4. Germline V gene sequence: CDR1 SGDLS, CDR2 YYNGEE. This chain's CDR3 is CASSASGSKYEQYF. In nucleotides, the CDR3 is TGTGCCAGCAGCGCTAGCGGGAGTAAGTACGAGCAGTACTTC.

The chain has TRBV19 and TRBJ2-2; D gene unclear. Germline V gene data show CDR1 as LNHDA and CDR2 as SQIVND (reference sequence). Trimming cost V 4 bases and J 5 bases, with 11 bases left between them. The CDR3 consists of 14 residues. CDR3 coding DNA: TGTGCCAGTAGTAGTGGACGGTCGACCGGGGAGCTGTTTTTT. This gives the protein CASSSGRSTGELFF.

The chain uses TRBV12-5 and TRBJ2-1; weak D call: TRBD1 (5 bases). With 3 bases removed from V and 0 bases from J, the gap between germline ends came to 12 bases. Germline CDR1 and CDR2: LGHNT and FRNRAP. The length of the CDR3 is 16 residues. CDR3 sequence: CASGLGDPSSYNEQFF. The CDR3, as DNA: TGTGCTAGTGGTTTAGGGGATCCGAGCTCCTACAATGAGCAGTTCTTC.

The V gene is TRBV5-6, the J gene TRBJ2-1; TRBD2 matches 10 bases. The V gene end was trimmed by 4 bases and the J gene end by 4 bases; junction bases not matched to a gene: 8. The CDR3 spans 16 residues. The germline V gene has CDR1 SGHDT and CDR2 YYEEEE. The CDR3 reads CASSESGRAGYNEQFF. CDR3 bases: TGTGCCAGCAGCGAGAGCGGGAGGGCGGGGTACAATGAGCAGTTCTTC. Complete variable domain (other parts from reference TRBV5-6 and TRBJ2-1): DAGVTQSPTHLIKTRGQQVTLRCSPKSGHDTVSWYQQALGQGPQFIFQYYEEEERQRGNFPDRFSGHQFPNYSSELNVNALLLGDSALYLCASSESGRAGYNEQFFGPGTRLTVL.

The chain combines TRBV5-1 with TRBJ2-6; 11 bases agree with TRBD2. CDR1 is SGHRS, CDR2 YFSETQ, per germline. With V trimmed by 4 bases and J by 3 bases, 12 bases remained unmatched. The CDR3 sequence is 19 residues long. The CDR3: CASSMTSGIVSFGANVLTF. The CDR3 DNA reads as TGCGCCAGCAGCATGACTAGCGGGATAGTTTCGTTTGGGGCCAACGTCCTGACTTTC.

CDR3 DNA: TGTGCCAGCAGCAAAGTCTCGCGGGAGGGGGGAGAGCAGTACTTC. It translates to CASSKVSREGGEQYF. This rearrangement joins TRBV21-1 to TRBJ2-7; no check of the table's D call, TRBD2, against the DNA was made. TRBV21-1 is assigned pseudogene status. This CDR3 comprises 15 residues.

This rearrangement joins TRBV6-5 to TRBJ2-7; D is perhaps TRBD2 (6 bases). This CDR3 has 14 amino acids. V gave up 7 bases and J gave up 4 bases, with 17 bases separating them. Germline CDR1 and CDR2: MNHEY and SVGAGI. The CDR3 here is CASTRGAGPYEQYF. In DNA, the CDR3 is TGTGCCAGCACCCGCGGGGCAGGGCCTTACGAGCAGTACTTC.

This chain joins TRBV6-5 and TRBJ2-5; possible D gene TRBD1, 5 bases. The CDR3 is 13 amino acids. Germline-derived CDR1 and CDR2 are MNHEY and SVGAGI. V dropped 6 bases and J dropped 2 bases, with 10 bases sitting between them. CDR3 residues: CASRDRFQETQYF. As DNA, the CDR3 is TGTGCCAGCAGAGACAGATTTCAAGAGACCCAGTACTTC.

This clone was seen a few times. This rearrangement joins TRBV2 to TRBJ1-1; 8 bases map to TRBD1. J gave up 11 bases and V 6 bases, and 17 bases lay outside the gene matches. Germline CDR1 SNHLY, CDR2 FYNNEI. This CDR3 contains 15 residues. The CDR3 sequence: CASRPLNQGAREAFF. The CDR3 DNA sequence: TGTGCCAGCAGACCCCTGAATCAGGGGGCGCGGGAGGCTTTCTTT.

This rearrangement joins TRBV27 to TRBJ2-1; possibly TRBD2 for D (5 bases). The CDR3 spans 13 residues. Trimming removed 6 bases from V and 12 bases from J, with 18 bases in between. Germline CDR1 and CDR2: MNHEY and SMNVEV (reference sequence). The DNA of the CDR3 is TGTGCCAGCAGCCCGGGGAACGTGCTATCGCAGTTCTTC. Encoded protein: CASSPGNVLSQFF.

The rearrangement uses TRBV6-1 and TRBJ2-1; D gene ambiguous. The CDR3 runs to 13 residues. Trimming removed 6 bases from V and 3 bases from J, with 9 bases in between. From germline, CDR1 is MNHNS and CDR2 SASEGT. The CDR3 is CASRTELYNEQFF. CDR3 in DNA: TGTGCCAGCAGGACGGAACTCTACAATGAGCAGTTCTTC.

A word on this clone: One end of the junction does not line up with germline, which may come from a read error. This rearrangement joins TRBV6-1 to TRBJ2-1, with D perhaps matching TRBD1 (5 bases). The CDR3 is made up of 16 amino acids. CDR1 is MNHNS and CDR2 is SASEGT in the germline V gene. CDR3 protein: CASSQARGLTGNEQFF. CDR3 bases: TGTGCCAGCAGTCAAGCTAGGGGTTTAACGGGCAATGAGCAGTTCTTC.

CDR3 protein: CASSFVQGGEKLFF. Here the CDR3 DNA reads TGCGCCAGCAGCTTCGTGCAGGGTGGGGAAAAACTGTTTTTT. The chain links TRBV5-1 to TRBJ1-4; the D gene is possibly TRBD1 (5 bases). V shed 2 bases and J shed 8 bases, with 13 bases lying between them. There are 14 residues in the CDR3. Germline V lookup: CDR1 SGHRS, CDR2 YFSETQ. Filled out from reference TRBV5-1 and TRBJ1-4, the complete variable domain reads KAGVTQTPRYLIKTRGQQVTLSCSPISGHRSVSWYQQTPGQGLQFLFEYFSETQRNKGNFPGRFSGRQFSNSRSEMNVSTLELGDSALYLCASSFVQGGEKLFFGSGTQLSVL.

The gene calls are TRBV11-3 and TRBJ2-1, with 8 bases fitting TRBD1. The V gene end was trimmed by 5 bases and the J gene end by 8 bases; junction bases not matched to a gene: 5. Germline CDR1 SGHNT, CDR2 YENEEA. This CDR3 spans 13 amino acids. The CDR3 DNA follows: TGTGCCAGCAGCGCGCAGGGGGCACATGAGCAGTTCTTC. This codes for CASSAQGAHEQFF.

The gene calls are TRBV6-1 and TRBJ1-1, with D maybe TRBD1 (6 bases). CDR3 length equals 13 residues. V dropped 6 bases and J dropped 11 bases, with 19 bases sitting between them. Germline V CDR1 and CDR2: MNHNS, SASEGT. CDR3 coding DNA: TGTGCCAGCAGGTTGGCAGGGGCCGAAGGGGCTTTCTTT. Translating it yields CASRLAGAEGAFF.

V and J are TRBV6-6 and TRBJ2-2, with D possibly being TRBD1 or TRBD2 (5 bases each). The CDR3 contains 15 residues. With 6 bases removed from V and 2 bases from J, the gap between germline ends came to 13 bases. Per the germline V gene, CDR1 is MNHNY and CDR2 is SVGAGI (reference sequence). The CDR3 DNA is TGTGCCAGCAGACCCGGGACGGGTAACACCGGGGAGCTGTTTTTT. As protein: CASRPGTGNTGELFF.

In its sample, this clone was seen a few times. DNA for the CDR3: TGTGCCAGCAGCTTCGACAGGTCTTCGGGCAATGAGCAGTTCTTC. Translating gives CASSFDRSSGNEQFF. V usage is TRBV7-9 and J usage is TRBJ2-1; TRBD1 is a possible D gene (6 bases). This CDR3 is built from 15 residues. Between the trimmed V and J ends, which lost 3 bases and 6 bases, there was a span of 15 bases. Per germline, CDR1 SEHNR and CDR2 FQNEAQ (reference sequence).

V is TRBV27 and J is TRBJ2-7, with D perhaps given as TRBD1 or TRBD2 (5 bases each). From germline, CDR1 is MNHEY and CDR2 SMNVEV (reference sequence). The V end was cut by 8 bases, the J end by 2 bases, with 10 bases between. The CDR3 consists of 12 residues. The CDR3 DNA reads as TGTGCCAGCTGGGACGGCCCCTACGAGCAGTACTTC. Protein product: CASWDGPYEQYF.

A few counts support this clone. The J gene is TRBJ2-2, the V gene TRBV5-8; 7 nucleotides align to TRBD1. V lost 5 bases and J lost 5; bases outside the gene matches: 3. CDR3 size: 13 residues. Looked up from germline, CDR1 is SGHTS and CDR2 is YDEGEE. The CDR3 region has the DNA TGTGCCAGCAGGAAGACAGGGACCGGGGAGCTGTTTTTT. Protein product: CASRKTGTGELFF.

The V and J genes are TRBV6-1 and TRBJ1-1; D unclear. Trimming stripped 7 bases from V and 7 bases from J, with 19 bases between. The CDR3 consists of 14 residues. CDR1 and CDR2 (germline): MNHNS, SASEGT. The CDR3 coding sequence is TGTGCCAGCAACGAAGGAGGCATTACTTATGAAGCTTTCTTT. Its protein product is CASNEGGITYEAFF.

The CDR3 loop is CASSLGQGAQETQYF. The DNA of the CDR3 is TGTGCCAGCAGCCTGGGACAGGGGGCTCAAGAGACCCAGTACTTC. The rearrangement links TRBV5-4 to TRBJ2-5; 12 positions match TRBD1. The length of the CDR3 is 15 residues. Germline V CDR1 and CDR2: SGHNT, YYREEE (reference sequence). V trimming: 4 bases; J trimming: 2 bases; junction bases outside the gene matches: 3. Complete variable domain (other parts from reference TRBV5-4 and TRBJ2-5): ETGVTQSPTHLIKTRGQQVTLRCSSQSGHNTVSWYQQALGQGPQFIFQYYREEENGRGNFPPRFSGLQFPNYSSELNVNALELDDSALYLCASSLGQGAQETQYFGPGTRLLVL.

This clone occurred a few times. V is TRBV28 and J is TRBJ2-7; D is possibly TRBD1 or TRBD2 (5 bases each). Between the trimmed V and J ends, which lost 2 bases and 6 bases, there was a span of 11 bases. The CDR3 runs to 13 residues. Per germline, CDR1 MDHEN and CDR2 SYDVKM. The CDR3 sequence is CASSLVRAGEQYF. CDR3 DNA sequence: TGTGCCAGCAGTTTAGTCAGGGCGGGCGAGCAGTACTTC.

This chain uses TRBV7-8 with TRBJ1-1; tentatively, D is TRBD1 (6 bases). V was cut by 2 bases and J by 1 base, with 8 bases left in between. CDR1 and CDR2 (germline): SGHVS, FQNEAQ. The CDR3 covers 14 residues. The CDR3 protein is CASSLFRGNTEAFF. CDR3 nucleotide sequence: TGTGCCAGCAGCTTATTCAGGGGGAACACTGAAGCTTTCTTT.

This clone was found a few times. V is TRBV18 and J is TRBJ2-2, with D unresolved. From germline, CDR1 is KGHSH and CDR2 LQKENI. The CDR3 is 13 amino acids. Trimming cost V 2 bases and J 5 bases, with 6 bases left between them. The CDR3 bases are TGTGCCAGCTCACCAACCACTACCGGGGAGCTGTTTTTT. Protein product: CASSPTTTGELFF.

The rearrangement links TRBV29-1 to TRBJ2-2, with D uncertain. Germline V CDR1 and CDR2: SQVTM, ANQGSEA. The CDR3 extends over 14 amino acids. V lost 7 bases, J lost 2 bases, and 14 bases lay in between. The CDR3 region has the DNA TGCAGCGCCCAAGGGCAGCTTAACACCGGGGAGCTGTTTTTT. Its translation is CSAQGQLNTGELFF.

This sequence joins TRBV6-1 and TRBJ2-3; the match to TRBD1 covers 7 bases. The germline gives CDR1 MNHNS, CDR2 SASEGT. The CDR3 runs to 14 residues. Trimming took 6 bases from V and 2 from J; bases not matched to a gene: 5. CDR3 sequence: CASSLQGSTDTQYF. The DNA of the CDR3 is TGTGCCAGCAGCCTACAGGGGTCCACAGATACGCAGTATTTT.

This chain joins TRBV7-6 and TRBJ2-1; perhaps D is TRBD1 or TRBD2 (5 bases each). CDR3 size: 13 residues. Germline CDR1 SGHVS, CDR2 FNYEAQ. The V gene lost 2 bases and the J gene lost 7 bases, with 9 bases spanning the gap. This CDR3 reads CASSLNEGNEQFF. The CDR3 region has the DNA TGTGCCAGCAGCTTAAATGAGGGGAATGAGCAGTTCTTC.